The 10 T cell receptor beta chains given below trace back to one sample, sequenced in a study of immune characterization of retroperitoneal liposarcoma. In TCRdb, the PCR reads were re-called with MiXCR into one record per CDR3 protein. This table holds over 8,000 distinct CDR3 sequences, 25% to 35% found once. Sequencing used tumor tissue. The receptors stem from a female donor with retroperitoneal liposarcoma.

This chain connects TRBV7-6 to TRBJ1-2; possibly TRBD1 for D (5 bases). The CDR3 is 14 amino acids. Between the trimmed V and J ends, which lost 0 bases and 8 bases, there was a span of 13 bases. Germline loops: CDR1 SGHVS, CDR2 FNYEAQ. The CDR3 coding sequence is TGTGCCAGCAGCTTAGCAGGGGCGGGGCCCGGCTACACCTTC. Its translation: CASSLAGAGPGYTF.

The chain has TRBV4-1 and TRBJ2-1; 9 bases map to TRBD2. The germline V gene has CDR1 MGHRA and CDR2 YSYEKL. Unmatched junction bases numbered 4, after V lost 0 bases and J lost 4 bases. This CDR3 comprises 16 residues. The CDR3 DNA reads as TGCGCCAGCAGCCAAGAAACAGCGGGGGGATACAATGAGCAGTTCTTC. It specifies CASSQETAGGYNEQFF.

This clonotype was counted many times. The chain couples TRBV6-1 to TRBJ1-5; D perhaps matches TRBD1 (6 bases). The V and J ends lost 6 bases and 0 bases respectively, with 15 bases between them. CDR1 and CDR2 (germline): MNHNS, SASEGT. This CDR3 is built from 16 residues. The CDR3 DNA follows: TGTGCCAGCAGCCAGGACAGCTATTATAGCAATCAGCCCCAGCATTTT. Translated, it gives CASSQDSYYSNQPQHF.

In DNA, the CDR3 is TGTGCCAGCAGTTACTCACAGGGGACCGGGGAGCTGTTTTTT. Amino acids: CASSYSQGTGELFF. The chain links TRBV6-2 or TRBV6-3 to TRBJ2-2; 7 bases align to TRBD1. There are 14 residues in the CDR3. CDR1 and CDR2 from the germline V gene are MNHEY and SVGEGT. After removal of 0 bases from V and 5 bases from J, the junction contained 0 bases not matched to a gene.

This clonotype has a handful of counts. This rearrangement joins TRBV12-3 or TRBV12-4 to TRBJ2-1, with D possibly matching TRBD2 (6 bases). Trimming cost V 3 bases and J 3 bases, with 15 bases left between them. This CDR3 has 16 amino acids. This CDR3 is CASSFWGEPYYNEQFF. CDR3 bases: TGTGCCAGCAGTTTTTGGGGGGAGCCGTACTACAATGAGCAGTTCTTC.

This sequence joins TRBV6-1 and TRBJ1-1; D is undetermined. CDR3 length: 10 amino acids. Germline V gives CDR1 MNHNS, CDR2 SASEGT. Deletions cut 6 bases from V and 9 bases from J, with 8 bases between. CDR3 nucleotides: TGTGCCAGCAGAGAGAACCAAGCTTTCTTT. Its protein product is CASRENQAFF.

This clonotype is medium-sized in the sample. The chain has TRBV12-3 or TRBV12-4 and TRBJ2-1; 9 bases align to TRBD2. The V gene end was trimmed by 1 base and the J gene end by 4 bases; junction bases not matched to a gene: 8. This CDR3 has 17 residues. The CDR3 DNA sequence: TGTGCCAGCAGTTTAGTAGTTAGCGGGGGTGCGTACAATGAGCAGTTCTTC. Translated: CASSLVVSGGAYNEQFF.

In regard to this clonotype: No conserved phenylalanine or tryptophan is present at the end of the CDR3, so a read error is the likely explanation. The DNA is left out, because the CDR3 cannot be placed on it with certainty; the CDR3 is given as TCRdb lists it. V usage is TRBV6-1 and J usage is TRBJ2-3; TRBD1 is taken as the D call from the table, unchecked against the DNA. Germline CDR1 and CDR2: MNHNS and SASEGT. The CDR3 is made up of 17 amino acids, end residues included. CDR3 in amino acids: CASSGSKTGSRFLRAVL.

This chain connects TRBV4-1 to TRBJ2-5; D might be TRBD2 (6 bases). The CDR3 totals 19 residues. Germline V gene lookup returns CDR1 MGHRA and CDR2 YSYEKL. The V and J ends lost 1 base and 11 bases respectively, with 32 bases between them. CDR3 nucleotide sequence: TGCGCCAGCAGCCAAGGCCTGGGGAGGACGGCGAGCTCCTACAATGAGCAGTACTTC. This codes for CASSQGLGRTASSYNEQYF.

This clonotype was seen a handful of times. The gene calls are TRBV6-1 and TRBJ1-5; tentatively, D is TRBD1 (5 bases). Germline assignment: CDR1 MNHNS and CDR2 SASEGT. The germline V and J ends were trimmed by 4 bases and 5 bases, with 12 bases remaining between them. The length of the CDR3 is 14 residues. The CDR3 bases are TGTGCCAGCAGTGTGGTAGGGGCTGATCAGCCCCAGCATTTT. It is translated as CASSVVGADQPQHF.